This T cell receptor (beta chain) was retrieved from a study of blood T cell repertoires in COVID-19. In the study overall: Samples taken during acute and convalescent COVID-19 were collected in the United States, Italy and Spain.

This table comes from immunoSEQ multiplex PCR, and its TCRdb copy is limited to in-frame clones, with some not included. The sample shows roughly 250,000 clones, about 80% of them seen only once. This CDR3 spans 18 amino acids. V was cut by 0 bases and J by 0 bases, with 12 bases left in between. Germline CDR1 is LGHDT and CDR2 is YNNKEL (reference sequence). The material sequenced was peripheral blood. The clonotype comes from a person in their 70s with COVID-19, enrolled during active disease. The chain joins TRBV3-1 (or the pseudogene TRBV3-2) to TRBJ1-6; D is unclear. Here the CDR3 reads CASSQDRRRSSYNSPLHF. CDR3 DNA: TGTGCCAGCAGCCAAGATCGGCGGAGGAGCTCCTATAATTCACCCCTCCACTTT.